This T cell receptor (beta chain) was recorded in a study of T cell responses to AZD1222 COVID-19 vaccine. Notes on the study in general: Spike was spanned by vaccine-associated CD4 TCRs, with dominance at 160-218 and 743-854. Repertoire samples came only from after the peak T cell response.

Generated by immunoSEQ multiplex PCR, the TCRdb table keeps only in-frame clones and is missing some. The repertoire holds 130,000 to 150,000 clones, with approximately 90% as singletons. Analysis merged second doses at about 4 or about 12 weeks. Details on this clone: Its target is not known.

Unmatched junction bases numbered 8, after V lost 5 bases and J lost 4 bases. Germline V gene data show CDR1 as LNHDA and CDR2 as SQIVND (reference sequence). CDR3 size: 15 residues. This specimen consisted of peripheral blood, obtained 28 days after the second AZD1222 dose. This TCR derives from an adult who received the AZD1222 COVID-19 vaccine. The chain has TRBV19 and TRBJ1-2, with 9 bases lining up with TRBD1. The CDR3 region has the DNA TGTGCCAGTAGTGACAGGGACAGGGCGGCCTATGGCTACACCTTC. Translating gives CASSDRDRAAYGYTF. Combining the CDR3 with reference TRBV19 and TRBJ1-2 gives the whole variable domain DGGITQSPKYLFRKEGQNVTLSCEQNLNHDAMYWYRQDPGQGLRLIYYSQIVNDFQKGDIAEGYSVSREKKESFPLTVTSAQKNPTAFYLCASSDRDRAAYGYTFGSGTRLTVV.